These 15 T cell receptor beta chains share one sample of origin, sequenced in a study of cytomegalovirus exposure and HLA in healthy donors. The PCR ran on 60 Vbeta and 13 Jbeta primers. Sequencing was performed with immunoSEQ multiplex PCR; in TCRdb, only in-frame clones are kept and a portion is missing. This sample has about 170,000 clones, with over 80% found just once. Sequenced input: PBMCs. The receptors stem from a woman aged 50 to 60 in good health and CMV-seropositive.

The DNA of the CDR3 is TGTGCCAGTACCACGAACTACGGGACACTAGGAAACACCATATATTTT. It yields the protein CASTTNYGTLGNTIYF. This rearrangement joins TRBV19 to TRBJ1-3; TRBD1 is a possible D gene (6 bases). Trimming pared 7 bases from V and 4 bases from J, leaving 20 bases between. In germline, CDR1 is LNHDA, CDR2 SQIVND (reference sequence). This CDR3 is 16 amino acids long.

This clone appeared once. The V and J genes are TRBV29-1 and TRBJ2-1; TRBD2 aligns across 11 bases. The trim removed 8 bases at V and 9 bases at J, leaving 12 bases unmatched. The CDR3 consists of 14 residues. Germline loops: CDR1 SQVTM, CDR2 ANQGSEA. The CDR3 protein is CSFSGTSGSGEQFF. The CDR3 DNA reads TGCAGCTTCTCAGGTACTAGCGGGAGTGGTGAGCAGTTCTTC.

CDR3 coding DNA: TGTGCCACCGATAGACAGGGGCGTGCTTTCTTT. The encoded protein is CATDRQGRAFF. The rearrangement uses TRBV15 and TRBJ1-1; 8 nucleotides match TRBD1. The germline V gene encodes CDR1 LNHNV and CDR2 YYDKDF (reference sequence). J gave up 11 bases and V 8 bases, and 7 bases lay outside the gene matches. CDR3 length equals 11 residues.

The chain recombines TRBV6-1 with TRBJ1-1; possible D gene TRBD1, 5 bases. This CDR3 region has 14 residues. Looked up from germline, CDR1 is MNHNS and CDR2 is SASEGT. V lost 8 bases and J 4 bases, leaving 17 bases between the germline ends. As DNA, the CDR3 is TGTGCCAGCTTTGTCGGCAGGGTGGGCACTGAAGCTTTCTTT. Its protein is CASFVGRVGTEAFF.

The chain recombines TRBV7-2 with TRBJ1-6, with 7 positions matching TRBD1. The CDR3 runs 14 residues. The J segment lost 10 bases and the V segment lost 4 bases, leaving 7 bases of the junction unmatched. Looked up from germline, CDR1 is SGHTA and CDR2 is FQGNSA. CDR3: CASSSQGVGSPLHF. CDR3 DNA: TGTGCCAGCAGCTCGCAGGGGGTTGGATCACCCCTCCACTTT.

In this sample, this clone turned up once. The chain employs TRBV23-1 and TRBJ2-7; 7 positions match TRBD1. TRBV23-1 belongs to the ORF category, with a function that is uncertain. There are 15 residues in the CDR3. The J segment lost 5 bases and the V segment lost 0 bases, leaving 7 bases of the junction unmatched. CDR3 loop: CASSQSRDRVNEQYF. Here the CDR3 DNA reads TGCGCCAGCAGTCAATCGAGAGACAGGGTAAACGAGCAGTACTTC.

The V and J genes are TRBV7-8 and TRBJ1-2, with a tentative D call TRBD1 (6 bases). V lost 3 bases and J 2 bases, leaving 16 bases between the germline ends. The germline V gene encodes CDR1 SGHVS and CDR2 FQNEAQ. The CDR3 runs to 16 residues. The CDR3 loop is CASSFQGGGGNYGYTF. The CDR3 nucleotides are TGTGCCAGCAGCTTCCAAGGGGGGGGCGGAAACTATGGCTACACCTTC. The full variable domain, completed using reference TRBV7-8 and TRBJ1-2, is GAGVSQSPRYKVAKRGQDVALRCDPISGHVSLFWYQQALGQGPEFLTYFQNEAQLDKSGLPSDRFFAERPEGSVSTLKIQRTQQEDSAVYLCASSFQGGGGNYGYTFGSGTRLTVV.

The genes are TRBV4-1 and TRBJ1-2; the match to TRBD1 covers 10 bases. The CDR3 totals 15 residues. Per the germline V gene, CDR1 is MGHRA and CDR2 is YSYEKL. V shed 1 base, J shed 4 bases, and the junction held 3 bases outside the gene matches. The CDR3: CASSQGTGGGYGYTF. The CDR3, as DNA: TGCGCCAGCAGCCAAGGGACAGGGGGAGGCTATGGCTACACCTTC.

The chain combines TRBV25-1 with TRBJ2-7; D call uncertain. The CDR3 runs to 12 residues. Germline loops: CDR1 MGHDK, CDR2 SYGVNS. This CDR3 reads CAPLQKPYEQYF. CDR3 DNA sequence: TGTGCTCCGCTACAGAAGCCCTACGAGCAGTACTTC.

The J gene is TRBJ2-2, the V gene TRBV27, with D maybe TRBD2 (5 bases). The CDR3 has 16 amino acids. Trimming took off 2 bases at V and 3 bases at J, with 13 bases between the two ends. Germline V CDR1 and CDR2: MNHEY, SMNVEV (reference sequence). CDR3 nucleotide sequence: TGTGCCAGCAGTTTAAAGAATCGGGGATACACCGGGGAGCTGTTTTTT. As protein: CASSLKNRGYTGELFF.

The rearrangement joins TRBV5-1 to TRBJ2-5; TRBD1 aligns across 7 bases. V was pared by 0 bases and J by 3 bases, with 5 bases of the junction left unmatched. Germline CDR1 SGHRS, CDR2 YFSETQ. This CDR3 has 15 residues. The chain's CDR3 is CASSLGDRLKETQYF. The CDR3 DNA reads TGCGCCAGCAGCTTGGGGGACAGACTAAAAGAGACCCAGTACTTC.

V is TRBV10-1 and J is TRBJ1-1, with TRBD1 matching over 8 bases. V lost 6 bases, J lost 11 bases, and 8 bases stayed unmatched. This CDR3 spans 12 amino acids. CDR1 and CDR2 (germline): WNHNN, SYGVQD (reference sequence). The CDR3 loop reads CASSAGQGDAFF. CDR3 DNA: TGCGCCAGCAGCGCTGGACAGGGAGACGCTTTCTTT.

The chain recombines TRBV27 with TRBJ2-1; D is perhaps TRBD1 (5 bases). This CDR3 contains 15 residues. Trimming stripped 2 bases from V and 0 bases from J, with 8 bases between. Germline V CDR1 and CDR2: MNHEY, SMNVEV (reference sequence). CDR3: CASSLRGSSYNEQFF. CDR3 coding DNA: TGTGCCAGCAGTTTAAGGGGTAGCTCCTACAATGAGCAGTTCTTC.

The chain recombines TRBV19 with TRBJ2-7; weak D call: TRBD1 (6 bases). This CDR3 contains 15 residues. From germline, CDR1 is LNHDA and CDR2 SQIVND (reference sequence). Trimming left V 3 bases short and J 1 base short, with 13 bases between. CDR3 amino acids: CASSMVRGMSYEQYF. CDR3 bases: TGTGCCAGTAGTATGGTCAGGGGCATGTCCTACGAGCAGTACTTC.

This chain connects TRBV19 to TRBJ2-5, with TRBD1 matching over 11 bases. V dropped 4 bases and J dropped 4; count of bases not matched to a gene: 8. Germline V lookup: CDR1 LNHDA, CDR2 SQIVND (reference sequence). This CDR3 contains 16 residues. CDR3 coding DNA: TGTGCCAGTAGTAACCCCCGGGACAGGGGGACAGAGACCCAGTACTTC. This translates into CASSNPRDRGTETQYF.